This T cell receptor (beta chain) comes out of a study of cytomegalovirus exposure and HLA in healthy donors. A remark on this clone: Its antigen is currently unknown.

Primers for the PCR totalled 60 Vbeta and 13 Jbeta. Some clones are missing from TCRdb's copy, which holds only in-frame ones; the method was immunoSEQ multiplex PCR. The sample shows some 180,000 clones, roughly four fifths of them seen only once. General study results and limits: Productive rates of about 87% or about 30% were seen for most TCR beta V segments in an earlier analysis. Most sequenced TCRs were rare (though some public TCRs occurred in many donors). Sequencing likely caused a cluster of highly shared sequence variants. Both high specificity and high sensitivity reportedly marked the classifier's diagnosis of cytomegalovirus status.

Sequenced input: PBMCs. The TCR originated in a woman under 30 in good health and CMV-seronegative.

This CDR3 reads CASGYTGTGRWTEAFF. The CDR3 DNA reads TGTGCTAGTGGTTATACCGGGACAGGACGTTGGACTGAAGCTTTCTTT. The J gene is TRBJ1-1, the V gene TRBV12-5, with 8 positions matching TRBD1. The CDR3 totals 16 residues. Germline V gives CDR1 LGHNT, CDR2 FRNRAP. The trim removed 4 bases at V and 5 bases at J, leaving 12 bases unmatched.